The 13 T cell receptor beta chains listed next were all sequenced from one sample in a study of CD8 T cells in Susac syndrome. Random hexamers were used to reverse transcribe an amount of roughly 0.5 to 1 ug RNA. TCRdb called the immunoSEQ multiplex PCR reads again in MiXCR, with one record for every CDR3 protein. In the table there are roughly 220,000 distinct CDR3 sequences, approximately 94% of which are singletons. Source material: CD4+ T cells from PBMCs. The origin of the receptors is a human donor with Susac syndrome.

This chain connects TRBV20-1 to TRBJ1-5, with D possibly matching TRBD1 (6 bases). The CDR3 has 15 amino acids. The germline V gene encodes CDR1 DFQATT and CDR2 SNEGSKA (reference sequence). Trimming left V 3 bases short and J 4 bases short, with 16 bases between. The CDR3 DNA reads TGCAGTGCTAGGATCGGGGGGCCGGGAAATCAGCCCCAGCATTTT. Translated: CSARIGGPGNQPQHF.

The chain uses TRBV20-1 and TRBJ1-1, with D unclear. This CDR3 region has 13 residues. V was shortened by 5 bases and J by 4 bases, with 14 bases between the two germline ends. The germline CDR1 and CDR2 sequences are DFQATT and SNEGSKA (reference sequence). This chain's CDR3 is CSALEGGRTEAFF. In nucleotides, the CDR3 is TGCAGTGCTTTAGAGGGAGGGCGCACTGAAGCTTTCTTT.

CDR3 sequence: CASSGSNTGELFF. The CDR3 bases are TGTGCCAGCTCGGGGTCGAACACCGGGGAGCTGTTTTTT. The V call is TRBV24-1, the J call TRBJ2-2, with a tentative D call TRBD2 (5 bases). Trimming pared 11 bases from V and 0 bases from J, leaving 9 bases between. In germline, CDR1 is KGHDR, CDR2 SFDVKD. The CDR3 length is 13 residues.

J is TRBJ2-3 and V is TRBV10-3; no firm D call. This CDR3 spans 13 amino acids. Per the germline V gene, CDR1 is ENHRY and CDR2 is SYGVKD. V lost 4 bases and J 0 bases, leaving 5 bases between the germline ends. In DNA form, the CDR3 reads TGTGCCATCAGTGGGAGTAGCACAGATACGCAGTATTTT. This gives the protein CAISGSSTDTQYF.

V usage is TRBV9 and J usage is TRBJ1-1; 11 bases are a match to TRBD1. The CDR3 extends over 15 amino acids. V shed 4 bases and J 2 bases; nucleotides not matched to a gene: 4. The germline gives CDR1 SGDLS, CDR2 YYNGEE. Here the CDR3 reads CASSRGTGGNTEAFF. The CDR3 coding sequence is TGTGCCAGCAGCAGGGGGACAGGGGGTAACACTGAAGCTTTCTTT.

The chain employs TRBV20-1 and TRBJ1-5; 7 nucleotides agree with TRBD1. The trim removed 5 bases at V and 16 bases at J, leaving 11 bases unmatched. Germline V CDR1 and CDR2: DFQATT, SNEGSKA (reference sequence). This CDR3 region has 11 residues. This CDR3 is CSASQGGDVHF. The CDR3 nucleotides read TGCAGTGCTTCGCAGGGGGGGGACGTCCATTTT.

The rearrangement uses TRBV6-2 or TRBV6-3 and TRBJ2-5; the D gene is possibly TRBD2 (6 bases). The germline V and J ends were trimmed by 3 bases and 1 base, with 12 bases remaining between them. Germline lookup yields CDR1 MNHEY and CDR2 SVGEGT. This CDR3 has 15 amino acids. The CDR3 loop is CASSYGGYGQETQYF. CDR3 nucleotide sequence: TGTGCCAGCAGTTATGGGGGGTATGGCCAAGAGACCCAGTACTTC.

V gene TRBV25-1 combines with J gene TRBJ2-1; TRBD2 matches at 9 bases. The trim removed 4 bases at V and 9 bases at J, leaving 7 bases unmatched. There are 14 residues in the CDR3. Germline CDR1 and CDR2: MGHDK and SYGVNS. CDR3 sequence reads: CASSVWTSAGEQFF. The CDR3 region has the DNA TGTGCCAGCAGTGTCTGGACTAGCGCTGGTGAGCAGTTCTTC.

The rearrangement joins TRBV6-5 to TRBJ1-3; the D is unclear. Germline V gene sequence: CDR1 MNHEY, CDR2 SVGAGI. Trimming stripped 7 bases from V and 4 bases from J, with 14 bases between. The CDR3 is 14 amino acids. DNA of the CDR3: TGTGCCAGCAAGGGCAGCAAGGCCGGAAACACCATATATTTT. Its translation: CASKGSKAGNTIYF.

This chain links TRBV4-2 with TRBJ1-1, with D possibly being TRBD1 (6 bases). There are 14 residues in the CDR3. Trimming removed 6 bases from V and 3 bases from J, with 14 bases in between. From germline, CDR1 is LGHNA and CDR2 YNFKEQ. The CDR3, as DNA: TGTGCCAGCAGACCGACAGGCCTCGACACTGAAGCTTTCTTT. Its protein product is CASRPTGLDTEAFF.

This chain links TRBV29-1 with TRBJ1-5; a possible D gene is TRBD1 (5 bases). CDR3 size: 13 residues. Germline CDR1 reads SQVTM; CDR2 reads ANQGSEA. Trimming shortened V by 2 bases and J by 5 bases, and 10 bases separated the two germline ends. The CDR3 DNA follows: TGCAGCGTTGAATTGGGGCAGGATCAGCCCCAGCATTTT. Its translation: CSVELGQDQPQHF. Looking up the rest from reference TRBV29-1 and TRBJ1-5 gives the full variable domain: SAVISQKPSRDICQRGTSLTIQCQVDSQVTMMFWYRQQPGQSLTLIATANQGSEATYESGFVIDKFPISRPNLTFSTLTVSNMSPEDSSIYLCSVELGQDQPQHFGDGTRLSIL.

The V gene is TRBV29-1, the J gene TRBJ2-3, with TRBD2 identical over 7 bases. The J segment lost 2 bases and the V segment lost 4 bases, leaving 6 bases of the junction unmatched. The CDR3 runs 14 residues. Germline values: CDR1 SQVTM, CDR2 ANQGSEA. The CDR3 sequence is CSVAVSGDTDTQYF. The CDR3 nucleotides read TGCAGCGTTGCTGTCAGCGGGGACACAGATACGCAGTATTTT.

Here the CDR3 DNA reads TGTGCCATCAGTGAAGTCGGGACAGGGGTCTACGAGCAGTACTTC. It codes for CAISEVGTGVYEQYF. The rearrangement uses TRBV10-3 and TRBJ2-7, with 10 positions matching TRBD1. With 3 bases clipped from V and 3 bases from J, the junction kept 5 bases outside the gene matches. This CDR3 is 15 amino acids long. Germline V lookup: CDR1 ENHRY, CDR2 SYGVKD.